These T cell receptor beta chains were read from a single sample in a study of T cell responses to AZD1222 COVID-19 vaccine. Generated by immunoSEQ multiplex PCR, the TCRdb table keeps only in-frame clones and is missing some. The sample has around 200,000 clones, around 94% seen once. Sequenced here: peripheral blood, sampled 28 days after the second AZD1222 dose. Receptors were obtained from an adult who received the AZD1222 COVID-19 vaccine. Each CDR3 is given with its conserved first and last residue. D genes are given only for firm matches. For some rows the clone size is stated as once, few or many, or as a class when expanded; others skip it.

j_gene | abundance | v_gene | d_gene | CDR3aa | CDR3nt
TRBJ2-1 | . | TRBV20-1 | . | CSASPNEQFF | TGCAGTGCTAGCCCTAATGAGCAGTTCTTC
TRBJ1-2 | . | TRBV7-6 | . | CASSSRPRGYTF | TGTGCCAGCAGCTCACGGCCCCGTGGCTACACCTTC
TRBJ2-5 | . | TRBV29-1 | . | CSTTLGSTETQYF | TGCAGCACAACGTTGGGCAGCACGGAGACCCAGTACTTC
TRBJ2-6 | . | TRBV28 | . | CASSPPGGSSGANVLTF | TGTGCCAGCAGTCCGCCGGGCGGGTCATCTGGGGCCAACGTCCTGACTTTC
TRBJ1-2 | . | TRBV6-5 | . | CASSSPGLLNYGYTF | TGTGCCAGCAGTTCCCCGGGACTTCTGAACTATGGCTACACCTTC
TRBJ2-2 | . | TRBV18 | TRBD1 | CASSPDRGVGELFF | TGTGCCAGCTCGCCGGACAGGGGAGTCGGGGAGCTGTTTTTT
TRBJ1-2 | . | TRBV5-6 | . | CASSLAVGVGGYTF | TGTGCCAGCAGCTTGGCCGTCGGGGTAGGTGGCTACACCTTC
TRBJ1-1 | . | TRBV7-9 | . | CASSSGVMNTEAFF | TGTGCCAGCAGCTCGGGGGTAATGAACACTGAAGCTTTCTTT
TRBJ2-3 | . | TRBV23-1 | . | CASSHGAGVNTDTQYF | TGCGCCAGCAGTCACGGGGCGGGCGTAAACACAGATACGCAGTATTTT
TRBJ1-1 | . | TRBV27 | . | CASSPKPVGNTEAFF | TGTGCCAGCAGTCCCAAACCGGTCGGCAACACTGAAGCTTTCTTT
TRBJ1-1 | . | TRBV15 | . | CATSRDYSPVSTEAFF | TGTGCCACCAGCAGAGATTACAGTCCAGTCTCGACTGAAGCTTTCTTT
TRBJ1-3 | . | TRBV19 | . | CASKEGSTGNTIYF | TGTGCCAGTAAGGAGGGTAGTACTGGAAACACCATATATTTT
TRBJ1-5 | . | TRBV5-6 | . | CASSLRVRGNQPQHF | TGTGCCAGCAGCTTGAGGGTTCGGGGCAATCAGCCCCAGCATTTT
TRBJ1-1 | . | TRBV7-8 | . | CASSPSPRPLNTEAFF | TGTGCCAGCAGCCCAAGTCCCCGACCCCTGAACACTGAAGCTTTCTTT
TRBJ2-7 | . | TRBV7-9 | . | CASSLRGREYEQYF | TGTGCCAGCAGCTTACGGGGTCGAGAGTACGAGCAGTACTTC
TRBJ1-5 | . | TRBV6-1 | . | CASSEVFLSVSQPQHF | TGTGCCAGCAGTGAAGTCTTTCTCTCGGTATCACAGCCCCAGCATTTT
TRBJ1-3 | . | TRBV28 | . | CASREQGAGNTIYF | TGTGCCAGCAGGGAGCAGGGAGCCGGAAACACCATATATTTT
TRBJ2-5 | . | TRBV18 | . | CASSRGRETQYF | TGTGCCAGCTCACGGGGTCGGGAGACCCAGTACTTC
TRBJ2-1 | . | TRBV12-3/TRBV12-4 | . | CASTPSSYNEQFF | TGTGCCAGCACCCCGAGCTCCTACAATGAGCAGTTCTTC
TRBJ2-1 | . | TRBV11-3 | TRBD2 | CASSLRLAGGNEQFF | TGTGCCAGCAGCTTACGACTAGCGGGAGGCAATGAGCAGTTCTTC
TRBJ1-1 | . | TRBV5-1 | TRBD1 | CASSSGTGITEAFF | TGCGCCAGCAGTTCCGGGACAGGGATTACTGAAGCTTTCTTT
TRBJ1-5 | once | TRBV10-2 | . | CASSEVANQPQHF | TGCGCCAGCAGTGAGGTGGCCAATCAGCCCCAGCATTTT
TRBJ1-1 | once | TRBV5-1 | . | CASAELEKNTEAFF | TGCGCCAGCGCGGAGCTAGAAAAGAACACTGAAGCTTTCTTT
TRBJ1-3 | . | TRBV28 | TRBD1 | CASSLWVTGGRGNTIYF | TGTGCCAGCAGTTTATGGGTAACAGGGGGACGAGGAAACACCATATATTTT
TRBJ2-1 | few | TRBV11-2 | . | CASSFRGNNEQFF | TGTGCCAGCAGCTTTAGGGGAAACAATGAGCAGTTCTTC
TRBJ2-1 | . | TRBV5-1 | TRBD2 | CASSFLAGYNEQFF | TGCGCCAGCAGCTTCCTAGCGGGATACAATGAGCAGTTCTTC
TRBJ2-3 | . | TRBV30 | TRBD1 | CAWDRVRSDTQYF | TGTGCCTGGGACAGGGTAAGGTCAGATACGCAGTATTTT
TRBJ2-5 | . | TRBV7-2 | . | CASSPPGHPGVETQYF | TGTGCCAGCAGCCCCCCGGGACACCCTGGGGTGGAGACCCAGTACTTC
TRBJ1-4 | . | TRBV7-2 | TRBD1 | CASRPDRGVNEKLFF | TGTGCCAGCAGGCCGGACAGGGGTGTAAATGAAAAACTGTTTTTT
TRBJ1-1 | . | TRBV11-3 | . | CASSLVRGAEAFF | TGTGCCAGCAGCTTAGTCAGGGGCGCTGAAGCTTTCTTT
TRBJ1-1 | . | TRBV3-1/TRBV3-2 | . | CASSQVGRRAFF | TGTGCCAGCAGCCAAGTTGGCAGGCGGGCTTTCTTT
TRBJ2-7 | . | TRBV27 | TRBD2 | CASSSRLAGAYEQYF | TGTGCCAGCAGTTCGAGACTAGCGGGAGCCTACGAGCAGTACTTC
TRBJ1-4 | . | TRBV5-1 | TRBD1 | CASSRGQGNEKLFF | TGCGCCAGCAGCCGGGGACAGGGAAATGAAAAACTGTTTTTT
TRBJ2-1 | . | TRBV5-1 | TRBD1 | CASSTGDAMGEQFF | TGCGCCAGCAGCACAGGGGACGCCATGGGGGAGCAGTTCTTC
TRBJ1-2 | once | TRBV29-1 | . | CSVERGSGYTF | TGCAGCGTTGAAAGGGGTTCCGGCTACACCTTC
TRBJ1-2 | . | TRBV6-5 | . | CASMKETYGYTF | TGTGCCAGCATGAAAGAAACTTATGGCTACACCTTC
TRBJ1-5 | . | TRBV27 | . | CASSLGSNQPQHF | TGTGCCAGCAGTTTAGGGAGCAATCAGCCCCAGCATTTT
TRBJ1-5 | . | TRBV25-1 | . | CASRLGGESNQPQHF | TGTGCCAGCAGGTTGGGAGGGGAGAGCAATCAGCCCCAGCATTTT
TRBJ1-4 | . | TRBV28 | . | CASSTQGRDGKLFF | TGTGCCAGCAGCACCCAGGGACGAGATGGAAAACTGTTTTTT
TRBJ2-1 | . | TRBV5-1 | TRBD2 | CASTMGLALYNEQFF | TGCGCCAGCACCATGGGACTAGCATTGTACAATGAGCAGTTCTTC
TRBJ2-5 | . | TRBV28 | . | CASSSPFAGASGETQYF | TGTGCCAGCAGCTCCCCCTTCGCGGGGGCATCGGGGGAGACCCAGTACTTC
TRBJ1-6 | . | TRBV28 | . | CASSAGGNSPLHF | TGTGCCAGCAGCGCCGGGGGGAATTCACCCCTCCACTTT
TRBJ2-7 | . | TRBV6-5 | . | CASSYTAGRQQQYF | TGTGCCAGCAGTTACACGGCGGGGCGTCAGCAGCAGTACTTC
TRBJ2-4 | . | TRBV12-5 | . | CASGLLRGANIQYF | TGTGCTAGTGGTTTACTCAGGGGTGCGAACATTCAGTACTTC
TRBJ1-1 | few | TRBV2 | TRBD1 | CASSVRTGGSEAFF | TGTGCCAGCAGTGTTAGGACAGGGGGCTCTGAAGCTTTCTTT
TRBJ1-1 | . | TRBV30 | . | CAWKAQANTEAFF | TGTGCCTGGAAAGCTCAGGCGAACACTGAAGCTTTCTTT
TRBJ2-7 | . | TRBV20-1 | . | CSASLVEQYF | TGCAGTGCTAGTTTAGTGGAGCAGTACTTC
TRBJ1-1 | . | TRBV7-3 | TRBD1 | CASSLNRGSTEAFF | TGTGCCAGCAGCCTAAACAGGGGAAGTACTGAAGCTTTCTTT
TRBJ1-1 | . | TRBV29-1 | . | CSVAHREDGAFF | TGCAGCGTAGCTCACAGGGAGGACGGGGCTTTCTTT
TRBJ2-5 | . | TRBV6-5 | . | CASSYPGIQETQYF | TGTGCCAGCAGTTACCCGGGGATACAAGAGACCCAGTACTTC
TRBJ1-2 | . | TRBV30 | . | CAWSFGGEGYTF | TGTGCCTGGAGTTTTGGGGGGGAAGGCTACACCTTC